This T cell receptor (beta chain) was sequenced for a study of T cell repertoires in cytomegalovirus infection. MiXCR was run by TCRdb on the reads, yielding one entry per CDR3 protein. The top ten clones hold around 9.3% of a sample with some 350,000 distinct CDR3 sequences, roughly 20% of them seen once. This clonotype was recorded many times. This CDR3 is built from 17 residues. Losses at the gene ends were 4 bases for V and 5 bases for J; bases not matched to a gene: 16. Germline values: CDR1 SGHTA, CDR2 FQGNSA. Sequenced: PBMCs. V and J are TRBV7-2 and TRBJ2-5, with TRBD2 identical over 7 bases. This TCR was sampled from a human donor in good health (CMV status not recorded). Some clones in this sample may be carry-over from other donors' samples. CDR3 amino acids: CASSSRLEGGPGETQYF. The CDR3 DNA follows: TGTGCCAGCAGCTCCCGGCTTGAGGGAGGGCCCGGGGAGACCCAGTACTTC.